The sequence of this T cell receptor (beta chain) was determined in a study of shared clonotypes between healthy human individuals (dated by TCRdb to between 2020 and 2021). At the level of the whole study: The cohort comprised a couple of women and three men aged 18 to 49 years. For each donor, three plates each were used for CD4 naive and CD4 memory, two plates were used for CD8 naive, and one plate was used for CD8 memory. To estimate repertoire size and how much clonotype sharing occurs between individuals, the study deeply sequenced the blood TCR repertoires of roughly 5 healthy adults. Libraries were prepared and TCR repertoires were sequenced by different laboratories using diverse techniques, in order to increase sequencing depth and limit assay-specific biases. Leukapheresis yielded between about 0.8 and 8.9 billion PBMCs per donor.

Details on this clone: Its cognate antigen has yet to be identified. Qualities for individual bases were not recorded, and no much larger clone is one base off. The same CDR3 is also encoded by other DNA sequences in this sample.

What the work shows at the level of the full study, not this receptor alone: Naive subsets generally had larger estimated clonotype richness than memory subsets. Higher generation probabilities were observed for clonotypes shared by all four sorted-subset donors than for non-shared clonotypes. Even with the large sequencing depth, rarefaction of the sorted-subset datasets indicated that sequencing was incomplete. The small number of donors limited the genetic and exposure-history diversity represented. Sampling was limited to blood, and TCR repertoires in tissue likely differ from TCR repertoires in blood. Sharing across a few donors was observed for approximately 5% of naive CD4, 3% to 3.5% of naive CD8, 2% to 2.5% of memory CD4, and about 0.38% of memory CD8 clonotypes. Based on pairwise subsampling, the degree of clonotype sharing among donors was expected to be affected by sequencing depth.

CD8 naive samples were obtained by positive selection for CCR7 among CD45RO-negative cells, yielding a CD45RA+CCR7+ population from which TemRA cells were excluded. Healthy HIV-negative adults with no recently reported acute infections or vaccinations were included as donors. Only Caucasian adults living in Nashville, Tennessee, USA were represented among the donors. After blood collection by leukapheresis, PBMCs were isolated using Ficoll-Histopaque density gradient centrifugation and then cryopreserved in the vapor phase of liquid nitrogen. Analytical flow cytometry was used to check the purity and quantity of every magnetically sorted T cell population. Genomic DNA was isolated from every sorted fraction and measured by UV absorbance on a Nanodrop 2000c. V gives up 6 bases and J gives up 4 bases, and the segment between their germline ends measures 9 bases. From the cysteine up to the phenylalanine, the CDR3 has a length of 12 residues. Only CDR3 DNA is held: 36 bases, read in frame from base 1. CDR1 LNHDA and CDR2 SQIVND are derived from the germline V gene (reference sequence).

TCR CDR3 regions were amplified from genomic DNA by multiplex PCR using the deep immunoSEQ assay. Extracted genomic DNA from each cell subset was distributed evenly across all wells of several immunoSEQ 96-well plates, and each plate was treated as a replicate. For sorted subsets, roughly 0.2 ug genomic DNA, equal to some 30,000 T cell genomes, was loaded into each replicate PCR. Purified libraries were measured with a Qubit 3.0 fluorometer, size-checked on a Bioanalyzer 2100, and measured again with the KAPA Library Quantification kit. Every immunoSEQ 96-well plate was sequenced on a separate single-read 150-cycle Illumina NextSeq 550 flow cell. The authors processed their data as follows. The immunoSEQ output contained only junctional sequences without quality scores, so filtering could not match that applied to full-length reads. To assign V/J genes and CDR3, sequences were annotated against IMGT germline references using PyIR, a Python wrapper for IgBLAST v1.9. Any read was removed if the V/J assignment was weak (E-value above 1e-6), the CDR3 was missing, or the read contained stop codons, out-of-frame junctions, or ambiguous translated residues. V3J clonotypes were defined by identical inferred V gene, J gene, and CDR3 amino acid sequence. Percentage overlap between repertoires was calculated by dividing the number of shared unique clonotypes by the size of the smaller repertoire. Richness of each repertoire was evaluated using RTK rarefaction, the Chao1 estimator, and Recon v2.1 estimates of unobserved clonotypes. For all TCRbeta clonotypes obtained by the gDNA method from four donors, generation probabilities were computed with OLGA. The clones in this table, taken by TCRdb from immuneACCESS, are in-frame only. Not every clone is retained; where verified, under half of the shortfall comes from an unresolved V gene, and the cause of the rest is unknown. The V and J calls and clone size come from that table; D and trimming were worked out from the DNA. This sample is represented by about 1.9 million clones; about 94% of them were singletons. The top ten clonotypes cover around 1.8% of the sample.

In this chain, TRBV19 is recombined with TRBJ1-1; TRBD1 might be the D gene, on 6 matching bases. The source of this sequence is a man between 18 and 29 years old in good health. Some clones in this sample may be carry-over from other donors' samples. The sequencing sample was made of naive CD8+ T cells from PBMCs. The cell subset or site label for this specimen denotes: CD45RA+CCR7+. At the DNA level, the sequence is TGTGCCAGTAGAGGGGGTTCCACTGAAGCTTTCTTT. Translated, this is CASRGGSTEAFF.